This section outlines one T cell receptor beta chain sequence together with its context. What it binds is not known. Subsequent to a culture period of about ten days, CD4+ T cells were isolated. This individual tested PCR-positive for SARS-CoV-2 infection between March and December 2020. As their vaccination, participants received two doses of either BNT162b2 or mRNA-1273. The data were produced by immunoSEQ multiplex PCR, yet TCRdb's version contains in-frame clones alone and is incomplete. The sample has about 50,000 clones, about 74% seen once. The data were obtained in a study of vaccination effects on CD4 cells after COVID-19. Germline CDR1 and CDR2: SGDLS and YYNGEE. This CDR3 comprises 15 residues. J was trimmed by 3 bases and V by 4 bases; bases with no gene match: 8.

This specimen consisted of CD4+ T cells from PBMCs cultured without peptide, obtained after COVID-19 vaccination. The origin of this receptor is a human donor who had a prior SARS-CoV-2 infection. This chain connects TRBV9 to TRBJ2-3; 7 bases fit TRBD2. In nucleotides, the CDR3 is TGTGCCAGCAGCCCCCCCCAGCGGGATACAGATACGCAGTATTTT. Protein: CASSPPQRDTDTQYF.